The entry below gives a single T cell receptor (beta chain) sequence along with its context. Its antigen is currently unknown. Germline assignment: CDR1 WSHSY and CDR2 SAAADI. The CDR3 extends over 14 amino acids. V shed 2 bases and J shed 5 bases, with 12 bases lying between them. Treatment here: some 20 received Ad26.COV2.S at low or high dose, single or two shots; roughly 5 received placebo; per-sample allocation not given. Collection of samples fell on day 63 after the first vaccine or placebo injection. Boston supplied an adult donor aged 18-55 years. This entry belongs to a study of Ad26.COV2.S vaccination and SARS-CoV-2 variants. Regarding the study as a whole: Analyses of TCR breadth and depth may have underestimated total T cell responses. Across vaccine and placebo recipients, the breadth of non-spike TCRs was similar.

Clones were sequenced by immunoSEQ multiplex PCR, and TCRdb holds only the in-frame ones, with some missing. The repertoire holds about 390,000 clones, with about 85% as singletons. The genes are TRBV10-2 and TRBJ1-2; the D gene is possibly TRBD1 (5 bases). Sequencing used peripheral blood, obtained in a trial of Ad26.COV2.S vaccine versus placebo. This clonotype originated in a person between 18 and 59 years old who received the Ad26.COV2.S COVID-19 vaccine or a placebo. CDR3 nucleotides: TGCGCCAGCAGTGAGAATGAGGGGTTATATGGCTACACCTTC. Translation: CASSENEGLYGYTF.